This T cell receptor (beta chain) is drawn from a study of CD8 T cells in ankylosing spondylitis. General study points: It appeared that ankylosing spondylitis blood was characterized by a TCR beta motif of fewer than ten highly homologous variants.

Worth noting for this clonotype: Antigen unknown.

The CDR3 spans 13 residues. The V end lost 5 bases, the J end lost 6 bases, and 13 bases lay between the germline ends. TCRdb reprocessed the 5' RACE reads with MiXCR, giving one entry per CDR3 protein. The sample contains a few hundred thousand distinct CDR3 sequences, approximately 20% of which appear only once. The J gene is TRBJ1-1, the V gene TRBV12-3 or TRBV12-4; a possible D gene is TRBD1 (5 bases). Sequenced sample: blood, either unsorted or a sorted T cell fraction (not recorded which). The receptor was isolated from a male donor with ankylosing spondylitis. The DNA for the CDR3 is TGTGCCAGCAGTGAGGGAGGGGCGGCTGAAGCTTTCTTT. It translates to CASSEGGAAEAFF.